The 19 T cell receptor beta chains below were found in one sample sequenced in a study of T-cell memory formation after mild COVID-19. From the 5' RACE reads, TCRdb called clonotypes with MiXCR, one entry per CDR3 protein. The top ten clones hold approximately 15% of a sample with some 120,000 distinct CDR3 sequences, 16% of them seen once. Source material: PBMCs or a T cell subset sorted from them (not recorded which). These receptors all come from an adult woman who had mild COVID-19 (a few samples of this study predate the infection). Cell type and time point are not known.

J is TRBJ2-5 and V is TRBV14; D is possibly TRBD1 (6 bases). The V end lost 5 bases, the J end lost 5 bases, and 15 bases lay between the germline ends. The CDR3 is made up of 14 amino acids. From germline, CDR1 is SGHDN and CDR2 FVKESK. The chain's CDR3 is CASSVLGGRETQYF. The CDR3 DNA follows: TGTGCCAGCAGCGTATTAGGGGGACGTGAGACCCAGTACTTC.

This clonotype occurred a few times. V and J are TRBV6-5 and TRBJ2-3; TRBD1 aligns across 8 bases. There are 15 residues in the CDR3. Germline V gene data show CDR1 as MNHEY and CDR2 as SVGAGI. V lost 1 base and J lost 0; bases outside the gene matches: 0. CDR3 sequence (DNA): TGTGCCAGCAGTTACTGGACAGGGAGCACAGATACGCAGTATTTT. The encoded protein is CASSYWTGSTDTQYF.

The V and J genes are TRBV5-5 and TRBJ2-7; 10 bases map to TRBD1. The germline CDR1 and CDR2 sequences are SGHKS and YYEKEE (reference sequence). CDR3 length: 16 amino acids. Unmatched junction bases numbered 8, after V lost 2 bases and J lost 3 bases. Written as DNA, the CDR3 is TGTGCCAGCAGCTTATTCCGGGACAGGGGAGGCTACGAGCAGTACTTC. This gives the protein CASSLFRDRGGYEQYF. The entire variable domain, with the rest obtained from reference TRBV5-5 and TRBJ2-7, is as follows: DAGVTQSPTHLIKTRGQQVTLRCSPISGHKSVSWYQQVLGQGPQFIFQYYEKEERGRGNFPDRFSARQFPNYSSELNVNALLLGDSALYLCASSLFRDRGGYEQYFGPGTRLTVT.

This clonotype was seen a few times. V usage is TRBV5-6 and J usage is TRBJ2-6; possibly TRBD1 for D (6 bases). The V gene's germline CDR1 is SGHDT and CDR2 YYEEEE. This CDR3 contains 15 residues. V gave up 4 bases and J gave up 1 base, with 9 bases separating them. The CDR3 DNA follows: TGTGCCAGCAGCCCCAGGGGTTCTGGGGCCAACGTCCTGACTTTC. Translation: CASSPRGSGANVLTF.

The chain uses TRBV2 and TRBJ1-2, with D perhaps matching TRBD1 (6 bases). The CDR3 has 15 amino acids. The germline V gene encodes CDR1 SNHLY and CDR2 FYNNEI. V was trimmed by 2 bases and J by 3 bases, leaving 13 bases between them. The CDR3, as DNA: TGTGCCAGCAGTGAATGGCCAGGGGACGACTATGGCTACACCTTC. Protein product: CASSEWPGDDYGYTF. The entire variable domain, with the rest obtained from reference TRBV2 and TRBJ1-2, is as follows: EPEVTQTPSHQVTQMGQEVILRCVPISNHLYFYWYRQILGQKVEFLVSFYNNEISEKSEIFDDQFSVERPDGSNFTLKIRSTKLEDSAMYFCASSEWPGDDYGYTFGSGTRLTVV.

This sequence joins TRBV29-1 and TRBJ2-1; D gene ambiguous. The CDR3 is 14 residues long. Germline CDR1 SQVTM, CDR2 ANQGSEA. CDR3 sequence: CSGREGGSYNEQFF. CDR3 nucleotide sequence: TGCAGTGGAAGAGAAGGCGGCTCCTACAATGAGCAGTTCTTC.

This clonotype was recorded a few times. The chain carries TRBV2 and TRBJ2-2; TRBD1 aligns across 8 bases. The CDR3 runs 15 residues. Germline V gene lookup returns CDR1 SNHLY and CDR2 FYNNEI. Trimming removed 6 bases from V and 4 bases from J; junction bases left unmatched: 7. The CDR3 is CASSRQGLSTGELFF. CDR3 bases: TGTGCCAGCAGCCGACAGGGGTTAAGCACCGGGGAGCTGTTTTTT.

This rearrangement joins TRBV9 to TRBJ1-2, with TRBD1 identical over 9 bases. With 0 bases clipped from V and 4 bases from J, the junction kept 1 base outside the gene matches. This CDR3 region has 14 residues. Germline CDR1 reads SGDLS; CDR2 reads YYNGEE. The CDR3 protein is CASSVEDRGYGYTF. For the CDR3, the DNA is TGTGCCAGCAGCGTAGAGGACAGGGGCTATGGCTACACCTTC.

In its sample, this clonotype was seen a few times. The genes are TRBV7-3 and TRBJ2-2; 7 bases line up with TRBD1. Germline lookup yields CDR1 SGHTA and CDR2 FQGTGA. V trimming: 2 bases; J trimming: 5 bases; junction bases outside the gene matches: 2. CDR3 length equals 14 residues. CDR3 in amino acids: CASSLLQGTGELFF. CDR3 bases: TGTGCCAGCAGCTTATTACAGGGGACCGGGGAGCTGTTTTTT.

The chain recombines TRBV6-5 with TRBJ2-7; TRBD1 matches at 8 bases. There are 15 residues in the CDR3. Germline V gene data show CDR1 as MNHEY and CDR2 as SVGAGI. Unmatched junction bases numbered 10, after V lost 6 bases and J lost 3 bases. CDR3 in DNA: TGTGCCAGCAGGCCCACAGGGGGATCCATCTACGAGCAGTACTTC. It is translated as CASRPTGGSIYEQYF.

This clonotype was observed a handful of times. CDR3 sequence (DNA): TGTGCCAGCAGCTACGGGCCTCTCACTGAAGCTTTCTTT. Residues: CASSYGPLTEAFF. The V and J genes are TRBV7-3 and TRBJ1-1; D gene unclear. There are 13 residues in the CDR3. Germline-derived CDR1 and CDR2 are SGHTA and FQGTGA. Trimming cost V 4 bases and J 4 bases, with 10 bases left between them.

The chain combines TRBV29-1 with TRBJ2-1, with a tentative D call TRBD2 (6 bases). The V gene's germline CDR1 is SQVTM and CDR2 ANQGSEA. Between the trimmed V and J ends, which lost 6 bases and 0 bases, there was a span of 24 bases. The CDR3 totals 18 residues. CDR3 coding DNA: TGCAGCGTCGATCCTCTAGCGTACAGACAAAGCTCCTACAATGAGCAGTTCTTC. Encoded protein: CSVDPLAYRQSSYNEQFF.

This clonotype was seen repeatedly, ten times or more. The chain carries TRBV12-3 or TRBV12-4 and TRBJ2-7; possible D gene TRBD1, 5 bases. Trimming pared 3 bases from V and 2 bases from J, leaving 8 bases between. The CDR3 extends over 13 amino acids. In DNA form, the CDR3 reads TGTGCCAGCAGTTTTACAGGTCCCTACGAGCAGTACTTC. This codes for CASSFTGPYEQYF.

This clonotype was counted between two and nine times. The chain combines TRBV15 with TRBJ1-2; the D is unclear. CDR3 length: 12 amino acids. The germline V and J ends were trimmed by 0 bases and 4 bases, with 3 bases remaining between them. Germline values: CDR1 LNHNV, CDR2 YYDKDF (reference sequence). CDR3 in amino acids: CATSRDFYGYTF. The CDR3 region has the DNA TGTGCCACCAGCAGAGATTTCTATGGCTACACCTTC.

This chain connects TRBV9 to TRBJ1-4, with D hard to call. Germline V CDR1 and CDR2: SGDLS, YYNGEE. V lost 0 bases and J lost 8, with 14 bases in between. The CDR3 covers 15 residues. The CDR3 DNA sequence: TGTGCCAGCAGCGTAGGTTCGTCCCTAGGCGAAAAACTGTTTTTT. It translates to CASSVGSSLGEKLFF.

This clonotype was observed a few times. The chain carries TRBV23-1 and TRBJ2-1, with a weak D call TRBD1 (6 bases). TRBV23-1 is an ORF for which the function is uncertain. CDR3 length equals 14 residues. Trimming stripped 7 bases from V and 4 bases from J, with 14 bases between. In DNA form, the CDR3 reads TGCGCCAGCACCCGAAGGGGGAAGTACAATGAGCAGTTCTTC. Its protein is CASTRRGKYNEQFF.

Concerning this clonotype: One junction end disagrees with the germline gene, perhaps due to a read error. The CDR3 DNA follows: TGCGCCAGCAGATTGGGACAGGGGGGCTCGGATACGCAGTATTTT. This encodes CASRLGQGGSDTQYF. The genes are TRBV5-1 and TRBJ2-3; 11 positions match TRBD1. Germline CDR1 reads SGHRS; CDR2 reads YFSETQ. The CDR3 consists of 15 residues.

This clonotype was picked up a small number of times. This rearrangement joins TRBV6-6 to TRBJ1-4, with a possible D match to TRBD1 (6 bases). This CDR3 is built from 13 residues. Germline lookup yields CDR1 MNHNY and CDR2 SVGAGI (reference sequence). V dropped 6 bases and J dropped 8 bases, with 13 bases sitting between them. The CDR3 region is CASRSGTSEKLFF. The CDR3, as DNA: TGTGCCAGCAGGTCCGGGACAAGCGAAAAACTGTTTTTT.

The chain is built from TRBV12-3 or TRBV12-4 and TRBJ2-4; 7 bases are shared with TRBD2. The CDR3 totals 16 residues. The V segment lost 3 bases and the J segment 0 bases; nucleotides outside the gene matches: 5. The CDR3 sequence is CASSFSAGVAKNIQYF. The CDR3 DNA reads TGTGCCAGCAGTTTCTCTGCGGGAGTAGCCAAAAACATTCAGTACTTC.